This T cell receptor (beta chain) was found in a study of metastatic and nonmetastatic thyroid tumors. Trimming cost V 0 bases and J 3 bases; bases outside gene matches: 2. The CDR3 is made up of 14 amino acids. CDR1 and CDR2 from the germline V gene are SGHKS and YYEKEE (reference sequence). This clone was counted ten times or more. With MiXCR, TCRdb called clones anew from the PCR reads. Seen here are 20,000 to 25,000 clones, 10% to 11% observed once, and the top ten hold 30%. All patients reached thyroid surgery having received no treatment beforehand. This receptor was taken from a female donor with papillary thyroid cancer or a benign thyroid nodule (not recorded which). Some clones in this sample may be carry-over from other donors' samples. Sequencing was done on a sample of blood. The chain employs TRBV5-5 and TRBJ2-5, with TRBD2 identical over 7 bases. The chain's CDR3 is CASSLAAGEETQYF. CDR3 nucleotides: TGTGCCAGCAGCTTGGCGGCGGGGGAAGAGACCCAGTACTTC.